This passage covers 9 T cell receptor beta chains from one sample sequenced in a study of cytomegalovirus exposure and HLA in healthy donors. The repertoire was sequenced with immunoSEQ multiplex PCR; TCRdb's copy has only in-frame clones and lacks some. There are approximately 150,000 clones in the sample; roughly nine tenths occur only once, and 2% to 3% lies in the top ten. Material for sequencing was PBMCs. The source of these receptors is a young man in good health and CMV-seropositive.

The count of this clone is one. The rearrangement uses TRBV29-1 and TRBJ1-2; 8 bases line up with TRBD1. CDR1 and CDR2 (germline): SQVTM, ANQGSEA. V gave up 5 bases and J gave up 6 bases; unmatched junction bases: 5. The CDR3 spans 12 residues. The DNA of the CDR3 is TGCAGCGTTTGGCAGGGGGCTGATGGCTACACCTTC. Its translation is CSVWQGADGYTF.

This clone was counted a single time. The CDR3 DNA follows: TGTGCCAGCAGTTCCCCGAACCGGGATGAGCAGTTCTTC. It translates to CASSSPNRDEQFF. V and J are TRBV6-5 and TRBJ2-1; D unclear. The CDR3 length is 13 residues. V shed 4 bases and J shed 8 bases, with 12 bases lying between them. CDR1 and CDR2 from the germline V gene are MNHEY and SVGAGI.

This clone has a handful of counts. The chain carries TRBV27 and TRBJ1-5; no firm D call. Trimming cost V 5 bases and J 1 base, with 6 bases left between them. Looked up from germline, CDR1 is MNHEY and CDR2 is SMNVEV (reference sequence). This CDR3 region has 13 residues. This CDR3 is CASSDESNQPQHF. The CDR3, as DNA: TGTGCCAGCAGTGATGAGAGCAATCAGCCCCAGCATTTT.

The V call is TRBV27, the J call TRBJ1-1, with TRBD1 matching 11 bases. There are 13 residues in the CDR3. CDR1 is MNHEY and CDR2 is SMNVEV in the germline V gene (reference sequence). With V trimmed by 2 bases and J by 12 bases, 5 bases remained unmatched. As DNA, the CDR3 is TGTGCCAGCAGTTTAGGGACAGGGGGTACGTCTTTCTTT. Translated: CASSLGTGGTSFF.

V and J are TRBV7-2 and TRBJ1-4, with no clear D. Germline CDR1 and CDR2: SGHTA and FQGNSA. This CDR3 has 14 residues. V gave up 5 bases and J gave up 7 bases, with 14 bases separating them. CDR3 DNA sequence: TGTGCCAGCAGCCCCCGCATGGCAGGTGAAAAACTGTTTTTT. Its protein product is CASSPRMAGEKLFF.

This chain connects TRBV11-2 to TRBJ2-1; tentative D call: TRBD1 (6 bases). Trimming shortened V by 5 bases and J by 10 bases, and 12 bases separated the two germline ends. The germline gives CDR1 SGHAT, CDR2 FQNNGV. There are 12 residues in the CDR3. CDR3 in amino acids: CASSPAGTEQFF. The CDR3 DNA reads TGTGCCAGCAGCCCAGCCGGGACAGAGCAGTTCTTC.

The CDR3 loop is CASSNEQGNTIYF. CDR3 nucleotides: TGTGCCAGCAGCAACGAACAGGGAAACACCATATATTTT. The chain employs TRBV28 and TRBJ1-3; D gene unclear. The CDR3 has 13 residues. From germline, CDR1 is MDHEN and CDR2 SYDVKM. The V end lost 6 bases, the J end lost 4 bases, and 10 bases lay between the germline ends.

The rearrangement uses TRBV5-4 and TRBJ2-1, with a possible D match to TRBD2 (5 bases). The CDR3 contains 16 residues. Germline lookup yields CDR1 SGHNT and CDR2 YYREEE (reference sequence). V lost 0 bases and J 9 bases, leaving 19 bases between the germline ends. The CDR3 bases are TGTGCCAGCAGCTTGGCACGGGGTGGGTTAGTTGGTGAGCAGTTCTTC. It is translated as CASSLARGGLVGEQFF.

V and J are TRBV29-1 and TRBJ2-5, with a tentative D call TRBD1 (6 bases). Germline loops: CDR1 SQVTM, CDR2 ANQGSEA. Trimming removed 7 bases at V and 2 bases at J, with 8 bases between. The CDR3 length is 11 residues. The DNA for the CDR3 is TGCAGCGCGGACAGACAAGAGACCCAGTACTTC. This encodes CSADRQETQYF.